These 22 T cell receptor beta chains were sequenced from one sample in a study of T cell responses to AZD1222 COVID-19 vaccine. Only in-frame clones appear in the TCRdb table, and some are missing; sequencing was by immunoSEQ multiplex PCR. The sample shows 43,000 or so clones, roughly 87% of them seen only once. This material consisted of peripheral blood, taken 28 days after the second AZD1222 dose. The receptor source for this set is an adult who received the AZD1222 COVID-19 vaccine.

The chain uses TRBV6-5 and TRBJ1-1, with 8 bases fitting TRBD1. The CDR3 totals 15 residues. Germline V lookup: CDR1 MNHEY, CDR2 SVGAGI. The junction had 6 bases not matched to a gene; V was cut back by 6 bases and J by 0 bases. In DNA, the CDR3 is TGTGCCAGCAGCAAGCCGGGACAGGTGAACACTGAAGCTTTCTTT. This encodes CASSKPGQVNTEAFF.

The chain carries TRBV6-5 and TRBJ1-4; no clear D. CDR3 length: 14 amino acids. V was pared by 1 base and J by 5 bases, with 8 bases between. Germline loops: CDR1 MNHEY, CDR2 SVGAGI. The CDR3 sequence is CASSYLRRNEKLFF. The CDR3 DNA reads TGTGCCAGCAGTTACTTACGACGGAATGAAAAACTGTTTTTT.

This clone has a single count. The J gene is TRBJ2-5, the V gene TRBV5-4; the match to TRBD2 covers 7 bases. Germline values: CDR1 SGHNT, CDR2 YYREEE (reference sequence). There are 15 residues in the CDR3. With 0 bases clipped from V and 1 base from J, the junction kept 3 bases outside the gene matches. Here the CDR3 reads CASSLVGGVQETQYF. Here the CDR3 DNA reads TGTGCCAGCAGCTTGGTGGGGGGGGTCCAAGAGACCCAGTACTTC.

V gene TRBV6-1 combines with J gene TRBJ1-3, with 8 bases lining up with TRBD1. The CDR3 consists of 18 residues. V dropped 0 bases and J dropped 0; count of bases not matched to a gene: 7. Per germline, CDR1 MNHNS and CDR2 SASEGT. The CDR3, as DNA: TGTGCCAGCAGTGAAGCGCTTGGCGGGACAGGCTCTGGAAACACCATATATTTT. Translated: CASSEALGGTGSGNTIYF.

The CDR3, as DNA: TGTGCCAGCAGCAACCGGGACCCCTCGGCGGAGACCCAGTACTTC. Its translation: CASSNRDPSAETQYF. V usage is TRBV5-5 and J usage is TRBJ2-5; D tentatively fits TRBD1 or TRBD2 (5 bases each). This CDR3 is 15 amino acids long. Trimming removed 4 bases at V and 5 bases at J, with 18 bases between. Germline V gene lookup returns CDR1 SGHKS and CDR2 YYEKEE (reference sequence).

The chain recombines TRBV19 with TRBJ1-5; D might be TRBD1 (5 bases). This CDR3 comprises 14 residues. Between the trimmed V and J ends, which lost 5 bases and 3 bases, there was a span of 11 bases. The germline CDR1 and CDR2 sequences are LNHDA and SQIVND (reference sequence). CDR3 region: CASSAGLHNQPQHF. In DNA, the CDR3 is TGTGCCAGTAGTGCGGGGCTTCACAATCAGCCCCAGCATTTT.

The chain combines TRBV6-5 with TRBJ2-1; 8 positions agree with TRBD2. This CDR3 is built from 15 residues. Germline V CDR1 and CDR2: MNHEY, SVGAGI. V lost 2 bases to trimming and J lost 9 bases; unmatched junction nucleotides: 9. CDR3 DNA: TGTGCCAGCAGTTACGGGACGGGGGGGCGAGGTGAGCAGTTCTTC. Translation gives CASSYGTGGRGEQFF.

This chain connects TRBV18 to TRBJ2-7; 9 bases are shared with TRBD1. CDR1 is KGHSH and CDR2 is LQKENI in the germline V gene. The CDR3 sequence is 15 residues long. With V trimmed by 2 bases and J by 1 base, 3 bases remained unmatched. DNA for the CDR3: TGTGCCAGCTCACCAGGGACAGGGAGGTCCTACGAGCAGTACTTC. Protein sequence: CASSPGTGRSYEQYF.

The rearrangement uses TRBV2 and TRBJ2-7; possible D gene TRBD1, 8 bases. V lost 5 bases and J lost 0, with 14 bases in between. Germline V CDR1 and CDR2: SNHLY, FYNNEI. The CDR3 spans 15 residues. The CDR3 DNA is TGTGCCAGCAGTTGGAACAGGGGGGGCTCCTACGAGCAGTACTTC. This translates into CASSWNRGGSYEQYF.

V gene TRBV4-3 combines with J gene TRBJ1-2; D remains unclear. Trimming removed 0 bases from V and 8 bases from J, with 10 bases in between. The CDR3 totals 13 residues. Germline CDR1 is LGHNA and CDR2 is YSLEER. CDR3 sequence (DNA): TGCGCCAGCAGCCAAGACTGGATAATCGGCTACACCTTC. This sequence encodes CASSQDWIIGYTF.

The V call is TRBV4-2, the J call TRBJ2-2; D gene ambiguous. The CDR3 totals 15 residues. Germline values: CDR1 LGHNA, CDR2 YNFKEQ. With 3 bases removed from V and 2 bases from J, the gap between germline ends came to 10 bases. In DNA form, the CDR3 reads TGTGCCAGCAGCCATTCCGGTCCCAACACCGGGGAGCTGTTTTTT. It specifies CASSHSGPNTGELFF.

Concerning this clone: At one end the junction does not follow the germline gene, possibly because of a read error. The chain uses TRBV19 and TRBJ2-7, with 8 positions matching TRBD2. The CDR3 spans 15 residues. The germline CDR1 and CDR2 sequences are LNHDA and SQIVND (reference sequence). CDR3 DNA: TGTGCCAGTATTATACACGGCGGGGGGCCCAGCGAGCAGTACTTC. Translation gives CASIIHGGGPSEQYF.

The chain combines TRBV7-2 with TRBJ2-7; D call uncertain. Per the germline V gene, CDR1 is SGHTA and CDR2 is FQGNSA. Trimming pared 6 bases from V and 5 bases from J, leaving 17 bases between. The CDR3 has 14 amino acids. CDR3 residues: CASRLTERYHEQYF. Written as DNA, the CDR3 is TGTGCCAGCAGACTGACCGAGAGGTACCACGAGCAGTACTTC.

This rearrangement joins TRBV28 to TRBJ2-7; D gene unclear. This CDR3 has 12 residues. V lost 3 bases, J lost 1 base, and 4 bases lay in between. CDR1 MDHEN and CDR2 SYDVKM come from the germline V gene. This chain's CDR3 is CASSFVSYEQYF. Written as DNA, the CDR3 is TGTGCCAGCAGTTTTGTGTCCTACGAGCAGTACTTC.

In the case of this clone: The conserved final phenylalanine or tryptophan is absent from the CDR3, which likely points to a read error. The DNA is omitted, as the CDR3 cannot be located on it reliably, and the CDR3 follows TCRdb's listing. The chain combines TRBV10-1 with TRBJ1-1; the table's D call of TRBD1 was not tested on the DNA. Germline CDR1 reads WNHNN; CDR2 reads SYGVQD (reference sequence). The CDR3 has 8 amino acids, counting both end residues. The CDR3 reads CASGDSSN.

The chain links TRBV9 to TRBJ1-1, with D hard to call. The V gene's germline CDR1 is SGDLS and CDR2 YYNGEE. V was pared by 0 bases and J by 0 bases, with 12 bases between. This CDR3 comprises 16 residues. For the CDR3, the DNA is TGTGCCAGCAGCGTAGCTACGGGAGGAATGAACACTGAAGCTTTCTTT. It specifies CASSVATGGMNTEAFF. Full variable domain (remainder filled in from reference TRBV9 and TRBJ1-1): DSGVTQTPKHLITATGQRVTLRCSPRSGDLSVYWYQQSLDQGLQFLIQYYNGEERAKGNILERFSAQQFPDLHSELNLSSLELGDSALYFCASSVATGGMNTEAFFGQGTRLTVV.

The chain is built from TRBV6-4 and TRBJ2-1; 9 bases agree with TRBD2. Germline lookup yields CDR1 MRHNA and CDR2 SNTAGT. J lost 6 bases, V lost 4 bases, and 4 bases had no gene match. The CDR3 runs to 14 residues. CDR3 in amino acids: CASSAAGGLNEQFF. CDR3 nucleotide sequence: TGTGCCAGCAGTGCCGCGGGGGGGCTCAATGAGCAGTTCTTC.

The sample holds one count of this clone. The rearrangement uses TRBV6-5 and TRBJ1-2, with a tentative D call TRBD1 (6 bases). Deletions cut 6 bases from V and 0 bases from J, with 14 bases between. Germline assignment: CDR1 MNHEY and CDR2 SVGAGI. The CDR3 has 15 residues. The CDR3 loop is CASRPDSSANYGYTF. CDR3 bases: TGTGCCAGCAGACCGGACAGCTCAGCTAACTATGGCTACACCTTC.

CDR3 sequence (DNA): TGTGCCAGCAGCTTAGCTAGCGGGGGGGGATACGAGCAGTACTTC. It encodes CASSLASGGGYEQYF. The gene calls are TRBV7-9 and TRBJ2-7, with 11 bases aligning to TRBD2. The CDR3 covers 15 residues. In germline, CDR1 is SEHNR, CDR2 FQNEAQ (reference sequence). The ends lost 0 bases at V and 4 bases at J; junction bases unmatched: 2. The complete variable domain, with remaining parts taken from reference TRBV7-9 and TRBJ2-7, reads DTGVSQNPRHKITKRGQNVTFRCDPISEHNRLYWYRQTLGQGPEFLTYFQNEAQLEKSRLLSDRFSAERPKGSFSTLEIQRTEQGDSAMYLCASSLASGGGYEQYFGPGTRLTVT.

This clone has only one observation. This chain links TRBV19 with TRBJ2-2, with 7 bases identical to TRBD1. The CDR3 loop spans 14 amino acids. After removal of 5 bases from V and 7 bases from J, the junction contained 7 bases not matched to a gene. Germline V gene sequence: CDR1 LNHDA, CDR2 SQIVND (reference sequence). The CDR3 DNA follows: TGTGCCAGTAGTGCCGACAGGGATCACGGGGAGCTGTTTTTT. The encoded protein is CASSADRDHGELFF.

This chain joins TRBV7-9 and TRBJ1-2, with no clear D. This CDR3 region has 12 residues. V was pared by 0 bases and J by 10 bases, with 9 bases between. Germline V gives CDR1 SEHNR, CDR2 FQNEAQ (reference sequence). CDR3 in amino acids: CASSLAGRDYTF. The CDR3 DNA follows: TGTGCCAGCAGCTTAGCGGGGAGGGACTACACCTTC.

The chain has TRBV9 and TRBJ1-2; no clear D gene. The CDR3 contains 17 residues. V was pared by 4 bases and J by 2 bases, with 21 bases between. In germline, CDR1 is SGDLS, CDR2 YYNGEE. In DNA form, the CDR3 reads TGTGCCAGCAGCTCCGCCATTGGGAGGGTCCAAAACTATGGCTACACCTTC. The encoded protein is CASSSAIGRVQNYGYTF.